This T cell receptor (beta chain) was observed in a study of cytotoxic CD8 clonotypes in ibrutinib-treated CLL. Using immunoSEQ multiplex PCR, the repertoire was profiled, and TCRdb retains in-frame clones only, with some absent. The sample has around 30,000 clones, approximately 57% seen once. This CDR3 spans 14 amino acids. V was shortened by 3 bases and J by 0 bases, with 6 bases between the two germline ends. CDR1 is MNHEY, CDR2 SMNVEV, per germline (reference sequence). The gene calls are TRBV27 and TRBJ1-5; D unclear. The sequence came from a human donor with chronic lymphocytic leukemia. The sequences come from PBMCs, collected before ibrutinib treatment. For the CDR3, the DNA is TGTGCCAGCAGTTTTGGCGGTAGCAATCAGCCCCAGCATTTT. Amino acid sequence: CASSFGGSNQPQHF.